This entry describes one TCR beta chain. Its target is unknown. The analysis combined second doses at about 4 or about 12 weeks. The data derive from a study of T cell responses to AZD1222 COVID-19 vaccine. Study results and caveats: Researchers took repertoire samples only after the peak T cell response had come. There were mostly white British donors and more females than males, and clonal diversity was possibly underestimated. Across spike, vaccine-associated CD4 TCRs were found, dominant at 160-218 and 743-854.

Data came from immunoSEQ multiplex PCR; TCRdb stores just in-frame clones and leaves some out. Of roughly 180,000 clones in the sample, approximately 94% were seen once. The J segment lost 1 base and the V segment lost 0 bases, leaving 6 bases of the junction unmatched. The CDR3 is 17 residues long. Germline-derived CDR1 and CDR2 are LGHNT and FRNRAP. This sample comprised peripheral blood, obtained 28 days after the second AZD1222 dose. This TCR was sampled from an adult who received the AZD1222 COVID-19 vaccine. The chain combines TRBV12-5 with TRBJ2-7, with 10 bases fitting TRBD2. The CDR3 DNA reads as TGTGCTAGTGGTTTGGTACTAGCGGGGTTGGCTTCCTACGAGCAGTACTTC. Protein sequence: CASGLVLAGLASYEQYF.